This T cell receptor beta chain was captured by sequencing in a study of T cell responses to AZD1222 COVID-19 vaccine. Study as a whole: Recipients boosted at about 4 weeks or about 12 weeks are pooled.

Study-wide results and caveats: A reported finding is that nearly half of spike-specific TCRs target unmutated variant regions. Regions 160-218 and 743-854 dominated among vaccine-associated CD4 TCRs spanning spike. An increase in Spike-specific TCR breadth and depth was observed after two AZD1222 doses.

TCRdb keeps only in-frame clones here, not all; method: immunoSEQ multiplex PCR. The sample yields about 140,000 clones, about 89% seen once. Of note for this clone: Its antigen is unidentified.

Per germline, CDR1 MGHDK and CDR2 SYGVNS. The CDR3 is 14 amino acids. The ends lost 3 bases at V and 6 bases at J; junction bases unmatched: 7. The origin of this receptor is an adult in good health. This sample comprised peripheral blood, obtained on day 0 of AZD1222 vaccination. This chain joins TRBV25-1 and TRBJ1-2; 7 bases match TRBD1. CDR3 in amino acids: CASSDDRAVNGYTF. The CDR3 DNA follows: TGTGCCAGCAGTGATGACAGGGCGGTGAATGGCTACACCTTC.